Here is one T cell receptor beta chain with its context. This table comes from immunoSEQ multiplex PCR, and its TCRdb copy is limited to in-frame clones, with some not included. The table records around 110,000 clones, more than 75% of them present only once. Trimming stripped 5 bases from V and 0 bases from J, with 15 bases between. CDR3 length: 16 residues. Germline assignment: CDR1 LGHNT and CDR2 FRNRAP. The sample originates from a study of control samples from healthy donors and cancer patients. This clonotype was obtained from a woman in her seventies in good health. V and J are TRBV12-5 and TRBJ2-3; weak D call: TRBD2 (5 bases). The sample consisted of blood. The CDR3 reads CASGTFVGISTDTQYF. In DNA, the CDR3 is TGTGCTAGTGGTACCTTCGTCGGGATCAGCACAGATACGCAGTATTTT.